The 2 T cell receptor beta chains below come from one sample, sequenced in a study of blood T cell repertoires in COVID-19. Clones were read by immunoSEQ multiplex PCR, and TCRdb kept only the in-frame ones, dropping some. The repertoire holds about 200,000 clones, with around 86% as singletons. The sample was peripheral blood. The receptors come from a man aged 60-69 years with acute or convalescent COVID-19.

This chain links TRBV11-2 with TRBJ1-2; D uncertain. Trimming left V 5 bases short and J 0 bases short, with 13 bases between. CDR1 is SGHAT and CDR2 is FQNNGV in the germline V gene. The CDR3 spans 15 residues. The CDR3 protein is CASSPISGTNYGYTF. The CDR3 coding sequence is TGTGCCAGCAGCCCGATCTCGGGGACTAACTATGGCTACACCTTC.

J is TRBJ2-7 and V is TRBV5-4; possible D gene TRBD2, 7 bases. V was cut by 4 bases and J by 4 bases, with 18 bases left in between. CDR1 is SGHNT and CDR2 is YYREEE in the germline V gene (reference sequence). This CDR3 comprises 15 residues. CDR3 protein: CASSLVGGRTYEQYF. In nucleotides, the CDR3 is TGTGCCAGCAGCCTCGTCGGGGGGCGAACGTACGAGCAGTACTTC.